The 23 T cell receptor beta chains in this list originate from one sample, sequenced in a study of blood T cell repertoires in COVID-19. Only in-frame clones appear in the TCRdb table, and some are missing; sequencing was by immunoSEQ multiplex PCR. The sample lists approximately 190,000 clones, around 80% seen once, with 6.9% in the top ten. Sequenced material: peripheral blood. The receptors stem from a human donor with acute or convalescent COVID-19. The donor label of this sample is uncertain.

The chain carries TRBV6-2 or TRBV6-3 and TRBJ1-4; TRBD1 might be the D (5 bases). The CDR3 is 14 residues long. V was trimmed by 4 bases and J by 7 bases, leaving 13 bases between them. The germline CDR1 and CDR2 sequences are MNHEY and SVGEGT. The CDR3 DNA reads as TGTGCCAGCAGTTCTCGAGGCGGGGGTGAAAAACTGTTTTTT. It yields the protein CASSSRGGGEKLFF.

The rearrangement uses TRBV27 and TRBJ2-1, with D uncertain. The CDR3 spans 14 residues. Trimming shortened V by 4 bases and J by 0 bases, and 7 bases separated the two germline ends. Looked up from germline, CDR1 is MNHEY and CDR2 is SMNVEV (reference sequence). CDR3 nucleotides: TGTGCCAGCAGTTGGGCCTTCTCCTACAATGAGCAGTTCTTC. Translation: CASSWAFSYNEQFF.

The chain recombines TRBV14 with TRBJ1-1, with 7 nucleotides matching TRBD1. V lost 5 bases to trimming and J lost 4 bases; unmatched junction nucleotides: 13. The CDR3 is 16 amino acids. The germline V gene has CDR1 SGHDN and CDR2 FVKESK. CDR3 nucleotides: TGTGCCAGCAGCTCAATTACAGGGGCCGCGACCACTGAAGCTTTCTTT. Its translation: CASSSITGAATTEAFF.

The chain is built from TRBV19 and TRBJ1-5; weak D call: TRBD1 (6 bases). The CDR3 extends over 15 amino acids. Germline CDR1 LNHDA, CDR2 SQIVND (reference sequence). V lost 5 bases, J lost 2 bases, and 13 bases lay in between. CDR3 sequence: CASSFNRVGNQPQHF. As DNA, the CDR3 is TGTGCCAGTAGTTTCAACAGGGTCGGCAATCAGCCCCAGCATTTT.

The CDR3 region has the DNA TGTGCCACCAGTGAAGGGACTAGCGGGAGAGCCTACAATGAGCAGTTCTTC. As protein: CATSEGTSGRAYNEQFF. The V gene is TRBV24-1, the J gene TRBJ2-1, with 14 bases lining up with TRBD2. Germline CDR1 reads KGHDR; CDR2 reads SFDVKD. The CDR3 length is 17 residues. V lost 4 bases, J lost 2 bases, and 3 bases stayed unmatched.

This clone was found a few times. J is TRBJ2-5 and V is TRBV27; 8 bases map to TRBD2. The trim removed 5 bases at V and 5 bases at J, leaving 7 bases unmatched. The length of the CDR3 is 14 residues. Germline V gives CDR1 MNHEY, CDR2 SMNVEV (reference sequence). The CDR3 nucleotides read TGTGCCAGCAGTAGCGGGAGTAGACTGGAGACCCAGTACTTC. Its protein is CASSSGSRLETQYF.

The V call is TRBV7-2, the J call TRBJ1-5; D possibly corresponds to TRBD1 (5 bases). The CDR3 is 14 residues long. In germline, CDR1 is SGHTA, CDR2 FQGNSA. V lost 5 bases to trimming and J lost 3 bases, with 11 bases between them. CDR3 region: CASSPDSFNQPQHF. The CDR3 DNA reads TGTGCCAGCAGCCCTGACAGTTTCAATCAGCCCCAGCATTTT.

The genes are TRBV6-5 and TRBJ2-7; maybe TRBD2 (6 bases). CDR3 length equals 13 residues. V lost 9 bases and J 7 bases, leaving 19 bases between the germline ends. Germline loops: CDR1 MNHEY, CDR2 SVGAGI. The CDR3 reads CASLKEWGGEQYF. The CDR3 coding sequence is TGTGCCAGTTTAAAAGAGTGGGGAGGTGAGCAGTACTTC.

This clone was seen a few times. The same CDR3 also results from other DNA sequences found in this sample. V gene TRBV7-2 combines with J gene TRBJ1-3; D is unresolved. The V end lost 3 bases, the J end lost 1 base, and 4 bases lay between the germline ends. This CDR3 comprises 13 residues. CDR1 and CDR2 from the germline V gene are SGHTA and FQGNSA. The CDR3 nucleotides are TGTGCCAGCAGCTTCTTATCTGGAAACACCATATATTTT. Translating gives CASSFLSGNTIYF.

This clone was seen only once. The rearrangement joins TRBV28 to TRBJ2-5, with 7 bases identical to TRBD2. The CDR3 has 15 residues. The V and J ends lost 4 bases and 3 bases, in that order; junction bases with no gene match: 8. CDR1 MDHEN and CDR2 SYDVKM come from the germline V gene. In DNA, the CDR3 is TGTGCCAGCAGTTCCCTACAAAGCGGGAAAGAGACCCAGTACTTC. This sequence encodes CASSSLQSGKETQYF.

The chain carries TRBV7-3 and TRBJ1-2; 7 bases match TRBD1. Germline V lookup: CDR1 SGHTA, CDR2 FQGTGA. CDR3 size: 13 residues. J was trimmed by 3 bases and V by 2 bases; bases with no gene match: 0. CDR3 DNA sequence: TGTGCCAGCAGCTTACAGGGGGACTATGGCTACACCTTC. It is translated as CASSLQGDYGYTF.

V gene TRBV5-8 combines with J gene TRBJ2-5; 16 nucleotides line up with TRBD2. The V segment lost 4 bases and the J segment 7 bases; nucleotides outside the gene matches: 10. The length of the CDR3 is 17 residues. From germline, CDR1 is SGHTS and CDR2 YDEGEE. CDR3 nucleotides: TGTGCCAGCAGCCGACCCGGGACTAGCGGGGGGGCGCGGACCCAGTACTTC. Amino acid sequence: CASSRPGTSGGARTQYF.

The chain carries TRBV4-2 and TRBJ2-6; D is uncertain. With 0 bases removed from V and 4 bases from J, the gap between germline ends came to 10 bases. This CDR3 region has 16 residues. The germline V gene encodes CDR1 LGHNA and CDR2 YNFKEQ. The CDR3 loop is CASSQDGTRGANVLTF. CDR3 sequence (DNA): TGTGCCAGCAGCCAAGATGGCACGCGGGGGGCCAACGTCCTGACTTTC.

The chain links TRBV5-4 to TRBJ1-4; 8 nucleotides agree with TRBD1. The germline gives CDR1 SGHNT, CDR2 YYREEE (reference sequence). V shed 3 bases, J shed 6 bases, and the junction held 4 bases outside the gene matches. CDR3 length: 14 amino acids. CDR3 residues: CASSSQGADEKLFF. CDR3 in DNA: TGTGCCAGCAGCTCGCAGGGGGCGGATGAAAAACTGTTTTTT.

This rearrangement joins TRBV27 to TRBJ2-3; 14 bases agree with TRBD2. CDR3 length: 18 amino acids. J gave up 4 bases and V 1 base, and 7 bases lay outside the gene matches. Germline-derived CDR1 and CDR2 are MNHEY and SMNVEV (reference sequence). CDR3 in amino acids: CASSLFGLAGGAPDTQYF. DNA for the CDR3: TGTGCCAGCAGTTTATTTGGACTAGCGGGAGGAGCCCCAGATACGCAGTATTTT.

The sample holds a few counts of this clone. J is TRBJ1-5 and V is TRBV28, with 10 bases identical to TRBD1. Unmatched junction bases numbered 8, after V lost 1 base and J lost 11 bases. Germline V gene lookup returns CDR1 MDHEN and CDR2 SYDVKM. The CDR3 length is 15 residues. CDR3 bases: TGTGCCAGCAGTTTATTTGTGACAGGGGGCCGGGCCCAGCATTTT. It codes for CASSLFVTGGRAQHF. Supplemented by reference TRBV28 and TRBJ1-5, the full variable domain reads DVKVTQSSRYLVKRTGEKVFLECVQDMDHENMFWYRQDPGLGLRLIYFSYDVKMKEKGDIPEGYSVSREKKERFSLILESASTNQTSMYLCASSLFVTGGRAQHFGDGTRLSIL.

The V gene is TRBV28, the J gene TRBJ2-1; 9 nucleotides align to TRBD2. The germline V gene has CDR1 MDHEN and CDR2 SYDVKM. With V trimmed by 1 base and J by 6 bases, 4 bases remained unmatched. The length of the CDR3 is 15 residues. CDR3 amino acids: CASSLLAGATNEQFF. In DNA form, the CDR3 reads TGTGCCAGCAGTTTATTAGCGGGAGCAACCAATGAGCAGTTCTTC.

The DNA for the CDR3 is TGTGCCAGCAGCTTAGACCCGGCGGGGGGCTACACCTTC. Protein product: CASSLDPAGGYTF. This chain joins TRBV7-2 and TRBJ1-2; D is ambiguous. This CDR3 has 13 residues. Germline V gives CDR1 SGHTA, CDR2 FQGNSA. With 1 base removed from V and 8 bases from J, the gap between germline ends came to 11 bases.

Here the CDR3 reads CASRESGRTDTQYF. CDR3 nucleotide sequence: TGTGCCAGCAGGGAAAGCGGGAGAACAGATACGCAGTATTTT. The chain has TRBV6-1 and TRBJ2-3, with 8 bases fitting TRBD2. This CDR3 is built from 14 residues. V lost 6 bases and J lost 3; bases outside the gene matches: 5. Germline CDR1 MNHNS, CDR2 SASEGT.

For the CDR3, the DNA is TGTGCCAGCAGCTCGGGACAGGGGATAGGGAGTGAGCAGTTCTTC. Its protein product is CASSSGQGIGSEQFF. This chain uses TRBV5-6 with TRBJ2-1; 10 bases fit TRBD1. CDR1 is SGHDT and CDR2 is YYEEEE in the germline V gene. V trimming: 3 bases; J trimming: 9 bases; junction bases outside the gene matches: 9. The CDR3 is made up of 15 amino acids.

This clone was picked up a small number of times. The gene calls are TRBV28 and TRBJ1-1; TRBD1 might be the D (6 bases). CDR1 is MDHEN, CDR2 SYDVKM, per germline. V lost 3 bases to trimming and J lost 3 bases, with 14 bases between them. CDR3 size: 15 residues. Here the CDR3 DNA reads TGTGCCAGCAGTTTGTTGAGGGGGTGGGACACTGAAGCTTTCTTT. This encodes CASSLLRGWDTEAFF.

The chain employs TRBV2 and TRBJ1-2, with D possibly being TRBD1 (6 bases). Germline values: CDR1 SNHLY, CDR2 FYNNEI. There are 13 residues in the CDR3. V lost 6 bases and J lost 4, with 12 bases in between. CDR3 residues: CASRGDMIYGYTF. The CDR3 nucleotides read TGTGCCAGCAGGGGGGACATGATCTATGGCTACACCTTC.

The chain combines TRBV3-1 (or the pseudogene TRBV3-2) with TRBJ1-2; 10 nucleotides match TRBD1. V lost 2 bases, J lost 0 bases, and 3 bases stayed unmatched. Germline V gives CDR1 LGHDT, CDR2 YNNKEL (reference sequence). This CDR3 has 16 residues. The CDR3 region is CASSQNGQGANYGYTF. The DNA for the CDR3 is TGTGCCAGCAGCCAAAATGGACAGGGGGCTAACTATGGCTACACCTTC.